This T cell receptor (beta chain) was recorded in a study of T-cell memory formation after mild COVID-19. There are a few counts of this clonotype. TCRdb reprocessed the 5' RACE reads with MiXCR, giving one entry per CDR3 protein. There are 300,000 to 400,000 distinct CDR3 sequences in the sample; less than 20% occur only once, and around 24% lies in the top ten. The CDR3 covers 16 residues. The trim removed 5 bases at V and 0 bases at J, leaving 4 bases unmatched. In germline, CDR1 is SGHTA, CDR2 FQGTGA. What was sequenced was PBMCs or a T cell subset sorted from them (not recorded which). V and J are TRBV7-3 and TRBJ2-2; 9 positions match TRBD2. This TCR came from a man aged 18 to 30 who had mild COVID-19 (a few samples of this study predate the infection). Cell type and time point are not known. The CDR3 DNA reads TGTGCCAGCAGCCGCATAGCGGGGGCGAACACCGGGGAGCTGTTTTTT. The encoded protein is CASSRIAGANTGELFF.